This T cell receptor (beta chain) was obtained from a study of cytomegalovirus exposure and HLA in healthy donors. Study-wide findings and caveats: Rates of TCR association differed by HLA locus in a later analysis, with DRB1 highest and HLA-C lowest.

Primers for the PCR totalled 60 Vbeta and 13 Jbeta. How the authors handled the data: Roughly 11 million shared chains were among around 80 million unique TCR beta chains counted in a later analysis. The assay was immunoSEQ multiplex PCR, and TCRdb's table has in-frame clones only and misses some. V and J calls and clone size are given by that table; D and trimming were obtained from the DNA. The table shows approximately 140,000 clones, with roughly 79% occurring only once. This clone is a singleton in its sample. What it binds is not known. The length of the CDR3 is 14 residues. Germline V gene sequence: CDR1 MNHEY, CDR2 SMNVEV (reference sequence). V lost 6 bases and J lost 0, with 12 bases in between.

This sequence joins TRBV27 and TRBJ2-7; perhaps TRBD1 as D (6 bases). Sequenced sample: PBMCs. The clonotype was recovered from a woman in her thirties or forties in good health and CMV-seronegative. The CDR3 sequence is CASSFGQPSYEQYF. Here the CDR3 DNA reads TGTGCCAGCAGCTTTGGACAGCCCTCCTACGAGCAGTACTTC.